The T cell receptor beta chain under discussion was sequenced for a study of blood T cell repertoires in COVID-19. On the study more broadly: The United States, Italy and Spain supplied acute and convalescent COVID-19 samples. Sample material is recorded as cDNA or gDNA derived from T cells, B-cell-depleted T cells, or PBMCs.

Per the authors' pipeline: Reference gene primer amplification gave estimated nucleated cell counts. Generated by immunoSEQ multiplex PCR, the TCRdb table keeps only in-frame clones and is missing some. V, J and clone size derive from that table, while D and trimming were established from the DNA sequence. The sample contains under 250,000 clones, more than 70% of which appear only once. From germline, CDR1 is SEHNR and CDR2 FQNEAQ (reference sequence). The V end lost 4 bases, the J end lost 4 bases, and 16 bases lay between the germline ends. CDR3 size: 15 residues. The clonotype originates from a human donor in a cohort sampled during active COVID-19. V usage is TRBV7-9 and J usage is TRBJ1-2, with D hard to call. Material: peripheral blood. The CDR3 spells CASSSAGGLSYGYTF. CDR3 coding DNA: TGTGCCAGCAGCTCCGCAGGAGGATTAAGCTATGGCTACACCTTC.